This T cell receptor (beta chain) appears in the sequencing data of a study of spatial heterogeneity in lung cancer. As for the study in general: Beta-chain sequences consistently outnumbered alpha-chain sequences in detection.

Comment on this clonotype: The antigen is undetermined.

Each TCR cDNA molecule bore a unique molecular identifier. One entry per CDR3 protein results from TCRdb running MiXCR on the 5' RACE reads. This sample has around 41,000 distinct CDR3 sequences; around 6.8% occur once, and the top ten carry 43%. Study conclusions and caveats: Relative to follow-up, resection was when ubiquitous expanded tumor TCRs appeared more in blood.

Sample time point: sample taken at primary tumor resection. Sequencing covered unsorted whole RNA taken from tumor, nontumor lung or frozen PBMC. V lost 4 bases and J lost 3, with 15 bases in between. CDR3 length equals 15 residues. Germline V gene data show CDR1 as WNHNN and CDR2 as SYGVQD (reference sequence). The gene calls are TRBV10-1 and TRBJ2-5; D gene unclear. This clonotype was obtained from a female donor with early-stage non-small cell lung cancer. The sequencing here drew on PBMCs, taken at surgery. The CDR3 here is CASSADDSVKETQYF. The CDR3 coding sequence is TGCGCCAGCAGTGCCGACGACTCCGTAAAAGAGACCCAGTACTTC.